This T cell receptor beta chain was recovered during a study of T cell repertoires in cytomegalovirus infection. About this clonotype itself: The target antigen is unknown.

MiXCR, run by TCRdb on the reads, gives a single entry per CDR3 protein. The sample holds roughly 700,000 distinct CDR3 sequences, roughly 33% seen once. With 6 bases removed from V and 5 bases from J, the gap between germline ends came to 13 bases. This CDR3 spans 13 amino acids. From germline, CDR1 is MNHNS and CDR2 SASEGT. The material sequenced was cultured PBMCs, taken from culture after CMV antigen stimulation. This sequence originates from a human donor in good health (CMV status not recorded). Some clones in this sample may be carry-over from other donors' samples. This chain links TRBV6-1 with TRBJ2-5, with a tentative D call TRBD2 (6 bases). The CDR3 reads CASRLGLLETQYF. The CDR3 nucleotides read TGTGCCAGCAGGCTGGGACTTTTGGAGACCCAGTACTTC.